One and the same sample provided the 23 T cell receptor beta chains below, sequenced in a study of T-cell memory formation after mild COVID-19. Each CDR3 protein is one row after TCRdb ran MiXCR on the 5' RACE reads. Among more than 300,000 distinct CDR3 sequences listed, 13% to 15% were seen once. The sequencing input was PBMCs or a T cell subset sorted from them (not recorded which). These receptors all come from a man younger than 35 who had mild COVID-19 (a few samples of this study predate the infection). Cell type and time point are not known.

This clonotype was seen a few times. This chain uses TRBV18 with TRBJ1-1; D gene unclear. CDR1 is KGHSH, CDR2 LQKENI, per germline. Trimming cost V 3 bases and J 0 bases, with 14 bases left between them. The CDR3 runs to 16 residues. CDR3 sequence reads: CASSPDLTGMNTEAFF. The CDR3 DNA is TGTGCCAGCTCACCGGATCTCACCGGGATGAACACTGAAGCTTTCTTT. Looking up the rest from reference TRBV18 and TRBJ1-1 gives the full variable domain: NAGVMQNPRHLVRRRGQEARLRCSPMKGHSHVYWYRQLPEEGLKFMVYLQKENIIDESGMPKERFSAEFPKEGPSILRIQQVVRGDSAAYFCASSPDLTGMNTEAFFGQGTRLTVV.

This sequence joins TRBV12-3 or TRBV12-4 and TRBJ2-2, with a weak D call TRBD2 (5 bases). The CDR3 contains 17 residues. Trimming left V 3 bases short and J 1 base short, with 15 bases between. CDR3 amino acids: CASSFPDGEMNTGELFF. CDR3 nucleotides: TGTGCCAGCAGTTTCCCGGACGGGGAAATGAACACCGGGGAGCTGTTTTTT.

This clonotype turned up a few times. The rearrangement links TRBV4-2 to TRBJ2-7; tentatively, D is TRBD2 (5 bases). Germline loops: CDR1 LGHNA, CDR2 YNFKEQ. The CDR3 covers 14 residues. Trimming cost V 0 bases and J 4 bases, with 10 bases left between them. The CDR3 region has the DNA TGTGCCAGCAGCCAAGATTACGGGGTATACGAGCAGTACTTC. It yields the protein CASSQDYGVYEQYF.

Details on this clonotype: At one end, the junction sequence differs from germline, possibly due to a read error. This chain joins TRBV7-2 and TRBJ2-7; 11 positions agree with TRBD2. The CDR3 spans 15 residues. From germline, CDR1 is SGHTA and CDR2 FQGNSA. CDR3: CASSLAGGLSYEQYF. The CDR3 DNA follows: TGTGCCAGCAGCCTAGCGGGGGGCCTCTCCTACGAGCAGTACTTC. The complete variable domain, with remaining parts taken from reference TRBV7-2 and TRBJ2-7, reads GAGVSQSPSNKVTEKGKDVELRCDPISGHTALYWYRQSLGQGLEFLIYFQGNSAPDKSGLPSDRFSAERTGGSVSTLTIQRTQQEDSAVYLCASSLAGGLSYEQYFGPGTRLTVT.

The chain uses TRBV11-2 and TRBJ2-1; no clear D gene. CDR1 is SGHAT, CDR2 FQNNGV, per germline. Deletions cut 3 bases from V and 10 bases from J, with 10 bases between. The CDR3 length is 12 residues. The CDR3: CASSFGVVEQFF. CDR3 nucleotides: TGTGCCAGCAGCTTTGGGGTCGTCGAGCAGTTCTTC.

The CDR3 nucleotides read TGTGCCAGCAGTTTGGGGGGTGAGGGAATGGAAGGCTACACCTTC. Protein product: CASSLGGEGMEGYTF. The gene calls are TRBV27 and TRBJ1-2, with D possibly TRBD1 on 5 matching bases. The germline V and J ends were trimmed by 3 bases and 8 bases, with 19 bases remaining between them. The CDR3 covers 15 residues. The germline V gene has CDR1 MNHEY and CDR2 SMNVEV (reference sequence).

This CDR3 reads CASSQAWLPEAFF. Written as DNA, the CDR3 is TGTGCCAGCAGCCAAGCGTGGCTTCCTGAAGCTTTCTTT. The rearrangement uses TRBV3-1 and TRBJ1-1, with D hard to call. This CDR3 is built from 13 residues. Trimming removed 1 base at V and 6 bases at J, with 9 bases between. Germline V gene data show CDR1 as LGHDT and CDR2 as YNNKEL (reference sequence).

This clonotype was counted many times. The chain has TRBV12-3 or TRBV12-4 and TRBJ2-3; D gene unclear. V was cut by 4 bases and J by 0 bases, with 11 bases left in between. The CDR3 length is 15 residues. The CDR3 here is CASSSSLPSTDTQYF. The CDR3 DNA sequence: TGTGCCAGCAGTTCGTCTTTACCTAGCACAGATACGCAGTATTTT.

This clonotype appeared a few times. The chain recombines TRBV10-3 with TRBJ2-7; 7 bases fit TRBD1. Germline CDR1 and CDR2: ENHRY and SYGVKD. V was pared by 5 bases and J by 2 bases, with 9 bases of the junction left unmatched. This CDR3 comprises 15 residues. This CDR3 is CAISPGQAQTYEQYF. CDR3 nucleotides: TGTGCCATCAGTCCTGGACAGGCCCAAACCTACGAGCAGTACTTC.

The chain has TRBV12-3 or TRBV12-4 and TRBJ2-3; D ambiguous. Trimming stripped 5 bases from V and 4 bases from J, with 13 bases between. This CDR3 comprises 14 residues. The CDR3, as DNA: TGTGCCAGCAGTCCGTACCATGGGGCAGATACGCAGTATTTT. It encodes CASSPYHGADTQYF.

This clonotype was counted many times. This CDR3 is CASSPSSGVSPLHF. The CDR3 DNA reads TGTGCCAGCAGCCCATCCTCGGGGGTTTCACCCCTCCACTTT. The gene calls are TRBV7-2 and TRBJ1-6, with D possibly TRBD1 on 5 matching bases. Germline CDR1 and CDR2: SGHTA and FQGNSA. The CDR3 length is 14 residues. V lost 5 bases to trimming and J lost 9 bases, with 14 bases between them.

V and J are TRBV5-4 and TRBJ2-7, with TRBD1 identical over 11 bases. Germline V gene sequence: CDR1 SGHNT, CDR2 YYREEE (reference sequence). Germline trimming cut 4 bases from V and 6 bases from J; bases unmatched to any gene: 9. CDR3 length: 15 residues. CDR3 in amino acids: CASSQGGTGGREQYF. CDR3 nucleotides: TGTGCCAGCAGCCAGGGGGGGACAGGGGGTCGCGAGCAGTACTTC.

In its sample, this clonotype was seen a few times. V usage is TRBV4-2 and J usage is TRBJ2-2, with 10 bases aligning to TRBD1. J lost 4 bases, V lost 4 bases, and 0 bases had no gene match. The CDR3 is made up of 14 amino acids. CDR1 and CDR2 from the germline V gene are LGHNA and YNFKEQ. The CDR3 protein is CASSRTGGTGELFF. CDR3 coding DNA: TGTGCCAGCAGCCGGACAGGGGGCACCGGGGAGCTGTTTTTT.

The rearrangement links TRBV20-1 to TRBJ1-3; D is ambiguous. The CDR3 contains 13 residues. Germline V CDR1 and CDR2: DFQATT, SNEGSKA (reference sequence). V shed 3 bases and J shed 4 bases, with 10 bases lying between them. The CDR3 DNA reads TGCAGTGCTAGGCGGTTAATAGGAAACACCATATATTTT. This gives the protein CSARRLIGNTIYF.

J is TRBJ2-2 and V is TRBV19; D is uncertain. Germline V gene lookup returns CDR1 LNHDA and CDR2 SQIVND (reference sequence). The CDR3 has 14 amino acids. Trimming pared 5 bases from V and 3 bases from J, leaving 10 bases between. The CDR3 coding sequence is TGTGCCAGTAGTTTTCGTTGGGACACCGGGGAGCTGTTTTTT. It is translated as CASSFRWDTGELFF.

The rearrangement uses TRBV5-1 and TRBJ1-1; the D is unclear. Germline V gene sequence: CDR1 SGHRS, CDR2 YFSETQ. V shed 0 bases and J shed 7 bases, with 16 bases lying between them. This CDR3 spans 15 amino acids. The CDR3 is CASSLEGRIGSEAFF. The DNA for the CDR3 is TGCGCCAGCAGCTTGGAAGGCAGGATAGGGAGTGAAGCTTTCTTT.

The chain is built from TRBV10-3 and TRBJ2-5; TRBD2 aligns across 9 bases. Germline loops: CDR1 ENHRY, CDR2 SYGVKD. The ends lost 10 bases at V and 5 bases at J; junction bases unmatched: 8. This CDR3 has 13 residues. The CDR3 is CATQGLARETQYF. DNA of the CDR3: TGTGCCACCCAGGGACTAGCCAGGGAGACCCAGTACTTC.

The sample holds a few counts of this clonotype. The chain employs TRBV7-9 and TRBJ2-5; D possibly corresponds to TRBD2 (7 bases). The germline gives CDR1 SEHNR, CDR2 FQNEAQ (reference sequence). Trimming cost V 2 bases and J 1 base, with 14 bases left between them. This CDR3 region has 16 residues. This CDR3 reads CASSLLAGALQETQYF. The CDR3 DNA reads TGTGCCAGCAGCTTATTGGCGGGGGCCCTCCAAGAGACCCAGTACTTC.

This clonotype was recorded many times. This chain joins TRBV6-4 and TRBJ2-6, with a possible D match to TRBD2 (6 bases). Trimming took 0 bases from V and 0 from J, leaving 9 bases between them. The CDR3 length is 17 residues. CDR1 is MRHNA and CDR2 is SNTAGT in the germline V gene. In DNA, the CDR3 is TGTGCCAGCAGTGACTCCCCCGGGGGCTCTGGGGCCAACGTCCTGACTTTC. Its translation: CASSDSPGGSGANVLTF.

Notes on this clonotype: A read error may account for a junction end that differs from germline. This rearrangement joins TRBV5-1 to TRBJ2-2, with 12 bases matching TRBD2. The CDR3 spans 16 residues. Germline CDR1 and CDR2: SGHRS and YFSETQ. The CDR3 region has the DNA TGCGCCATCAGCCCAGGACTAGCGGGAACGCCCGGGGAGCTGTTTTTT. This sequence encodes CAISPGLAGTPGELFF.

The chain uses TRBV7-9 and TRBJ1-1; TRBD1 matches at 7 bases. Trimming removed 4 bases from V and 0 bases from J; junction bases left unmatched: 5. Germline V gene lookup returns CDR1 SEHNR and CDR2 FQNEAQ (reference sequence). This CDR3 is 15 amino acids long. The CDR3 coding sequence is TGTGCCAGCAGCTCAGGAGGGGGCATGAACACTGAAGCTTTCTTT. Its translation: CASSSGGGMNTEAFF.

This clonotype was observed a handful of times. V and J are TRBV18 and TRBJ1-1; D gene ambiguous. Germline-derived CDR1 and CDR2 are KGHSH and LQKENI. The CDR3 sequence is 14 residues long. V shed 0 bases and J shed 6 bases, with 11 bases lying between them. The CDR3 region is CASSPPTARAEAFF. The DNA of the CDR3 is TGTGCCAGCTCACCACCGACGGCGAGGGCTGAAGCTTTCTTT.

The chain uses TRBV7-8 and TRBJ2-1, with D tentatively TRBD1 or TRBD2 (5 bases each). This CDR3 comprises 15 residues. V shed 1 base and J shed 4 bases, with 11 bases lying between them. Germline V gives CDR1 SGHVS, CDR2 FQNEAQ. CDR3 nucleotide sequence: TGTGCCAGCAGCTTAGGGGACCCGAATTACAATGAGCAGTTCTTC. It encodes CASSLGDPNYNEQFF.